The 21 T cell receptor beta chains below come from one sample, sequenced in a study of T cells expressing NK-cell markers. Reprocessing the 5' RACE reads, TCRdb reports a single entry for every CDR3 protein and omits DNA. This repertoire comprises fewer than 400,000 distinct CDR3 sequences; its ten largest clones make up roughly a tenth. The material sequenced was blood T cells: a sorted CD56 or NKG2C T cell subset, CD4+ or CD8+ T cells, or bulk PBMC T cells (not recorded which). These receptors all stem from a woman between 50 and 59 years old in good health.

The J gene is TRBJ2-1, the V gene TRBV14; the D gene TCRdb calls, TRBD2, cannot be checked with no DNA. The V gene's germline CDR1 is SGHDN and CDR2 FVKESK. This CDR3 spans 16 amino acids. This CDR3 is CASSQRLAGVGYEQFF.

The chain joins TRBV20-1 to TRBJ1-6; with no DNA, the TCRdb D assignment of TRBD1 cannot be verified. There are 15 residues in the CDR3. CDR1 and CDR2 from the germline V gene are DFQATT and SNEGSKA (reference sequence). The CDR3 protein is CSARQGSLDNSPLHF.

The CDR3 loop is CASSRESSLMEKLFF. The chain joins TRBV4-1 to TRBJ1-4. The CDR3 has 15 amino acids. Germline CDR1 MGHRA, CDR2 YSYEKL.

This chain uses TRBV27 with TRBJ2-5; absent DNA, TCRdb's TRBD1 call cannot be checked. CDR1 is MNHEY, CDR2 SMNVEV, per germline (reference sequence). The CDR3 spans 14 residues. The CDR3 is CASSRRTVGETQYF.

The rearrangement joins TRBV11-2 to TRBJ2-1; as DNA is missing, the TRBD2 call by TCRdb cannot be tested. The CDR3 loop spans 14 amino acids. Germline lookup yields CDR1 SGHAT and CDR2 FQNNGV. The CDR3 spells CASRQLAGVNEQFF.

The rearrangement links TRBV30 to TRBJ2-4; TCRdb indicates TRBD2, and absent DNA this call remains unverified. The CDR3 has 15 amino acids. The V gene's germline CDR1 is GTSNPN and CDR2 SVGIG (reference sequence). The CDR3: CAWSVLAGGRDIQYF.

The chain carries TRBV3-1 and TRBJ2-2; TCRdb's D call, TRBD1, is unchecked because there is no DNA. Germline V gene sequence: CDR1 LGHDT, CDR2 YNNKEL (reference sequence). The CDR3 spans 14 residues. CDR3 residues: CASSGGADTGELFF.

The chain combines TRBV24-1 with TRBJ2-1; TCRdb proposes TRBD1, but this gene call is untestable without DNA. Germline V gene lookup returns CDR1 KGHDR and CDR2 SFDVKD. The CDR3 is made up of 14 amino acids. The CDR3 reads CATSDEQAYNEQFF.

The V gene is TRBV19, the J gene TRBJ1-2. CDR3 length equals 13 residues. Germline CDR1 is LNHDA and CDR2 is SQIVND (reference sequence). CDR3 region: CASSLLRQYGYPF.

V usage is TRBV12-3 or TRBV12-4 and J usage is TRBJ2-1; TCRdb indicates TRBD2, and absent DNA this call remains unverified. The length of the CDR3 is 15 residues. CDR3 sequence reads: CASSFSEGLYNEQFF.

The rearrangement links TRBV7-9 to TRBJ2-2. The CDR3 contains 13 residues. Germline V gene data show CDR1 as SEHNR and CDR2 as FQNEAQ (reference sequence). This CDR3 is CASSFGGHGELFF.

The V call is TRBV2, the J call TRBJ2-1; TCRdb names TRBD2, which stays unverified in the absence of DNA. The germline V gene has CDR1 SNHLY and CDR2 FYNNEI. This CDR3 contains 15 residues. CDR3: CASSLREIGYNEQFF.

This chain connects TRBV6-2 or TRBV6-3 to TRBJ2-1; TCRdb outputs TRBD2, but without DNA this stays unchecked. CDR1 and CDR2 (germline): MNHEY, SVGEGT. This CDR3 spans 15 amino acids. The CDR3: CASRVGRAAYNEQFF.

The rearrangement uses TRBV14 and TRBJ2-5; without DNA, the TCRdb call of TRBD1 cannot be checked. There are 14 residues in the CDR3. Germline V lookup: CDR1 SGHDN, CDR2 FVKESK. The CDR3 is CASSLRQQQETQYF.

The chain is built from TRBV5-1 and TRBJ2-1; checking the TCRdb D call of TRBD2 is not possible without DNA. The CDR3 covers 17 residues. Per the germline V gene, CDR1 is SGHRS and CDR2 is YFSETQ. CDR3 residues: CASSPPAGGFAYNEQFF.

The CDR3 region is CSARAETRLDEQFF. The rearrangement joins TRBV20-1 to TRBJ2-1; TCRdb calls TRBD2, which cannot be checked without DNA. Germline V gene data show CDR1 as DFQATT and CDR2 as SNEGSKA (reference sequence). The CDR3 length is 14 residues.

This chain joins TRBV27 and TRBJ1-1. CDR3 size: 14 residues. In germline, CDR1 is MNHEY, CDR2 SMNVEV (reference sequence). CDR3 sequence reads: CASSPQVMGTEAFF.

The V and J genes are TRBV24-1 and TRBJ2-1; the D call of TRBD1 rests on TCRdb alone, since no DNA is present to check it. This CDR3 region has 12 residues. Germline V CDR1 and CDR2: KGHDR, SFDVKD. CDR3 region: CATTSTGYEQFF.

V gene TRBV12-3 or TRBV12-4 combines with J gene TRBJ2-5; the TCRdb call, TRBD1, lacks DNA for checking. CDR3 length: 16 amino acids. The CDR3 sequence is CASSLGRQGTPETQYF.

The rearrangement joins TRBV7-9 to TRBJ2-1; no DNA is available, so the TRBD2 call from TCRdb remains unchecked. This CDR3 spans 15 amino acids. Germline CDR1 is SEHNR and CDR2 is FQNEAQ (reference sequence). The CDR3 here is CASSFASGRKDEQFF. Combining the CDR3 with reference TRBV7-9 and TRBJ2-1 gives the whole variable domain DTGVSQNPRHKITKRGQNVTFRCDPISEHNRLYWYRQTLGQGPEFLTYFQNEAQLEKSRLLSDRFSAERPKGSFSTLEIQRTEQGDSAMYLCASSFASGRKDEQFFGPGTRLTVL.

The chain couples TRBV25-1 to TRBJ2-1. The CDR3 is made up of 13 amino acids. Germline loops: CDR1 MGHDK, CDR2 SYGVNS. CDR3 sequence reads: CASSEPVLDEQFF. The whole variable domain, filled in from reference TRBV25-1 and TRBJ2-1, reads EADIYQTPRYLVIGTGKKITLECSQTMGHDKMYWYQQDPGMELHLIHYSYGVNSTEKGDLSSESTVSRIRTEHFPLTLESARPSHTSQYLCASSEPVLDEQFFGPGTRLTVL.